This T cell receptor beta chain was found in a study of follicular helper T cells after annual influenza vaccination. Study-wide context: Days 0, 7 and 28 post-vaccination were the blood draw times.

The time point here: 2014-2015 season, pre-vaccination. Excluded were substance abuse, HIV/AIDS, active cancer, immunomodulatory drugs and active illness. This CDR3 region has 15 residues. Trimming stripped 4 bases from V and 2 bases from J, with 9 bases between. Germline V gives CDR1 MNHEY, CDR2 SVGAGI. Only in-frame clones appear in the TCRdb table, and some are missing; sequencing was by immunoSEQ multiplex PCR. The table records about 15,000 clones, approximately 84% of them present only once. The source is an adult who received the influenza vaccine. Here the sequenced sample was CXCR5- memory CD4+ T cells sorted from blood, taken on the day of influenza vaccination. This sequence joins TRBV6-5 and TRBJ2-6; possible D gene TRBD1, 6 bases. The CDR3 DNA reads as TGTGCCAGCAGTTCACAGGGAGCTGGGGCCAACGTCCTGACTTTC. Its translation: CASSSQGAGANVLTF.